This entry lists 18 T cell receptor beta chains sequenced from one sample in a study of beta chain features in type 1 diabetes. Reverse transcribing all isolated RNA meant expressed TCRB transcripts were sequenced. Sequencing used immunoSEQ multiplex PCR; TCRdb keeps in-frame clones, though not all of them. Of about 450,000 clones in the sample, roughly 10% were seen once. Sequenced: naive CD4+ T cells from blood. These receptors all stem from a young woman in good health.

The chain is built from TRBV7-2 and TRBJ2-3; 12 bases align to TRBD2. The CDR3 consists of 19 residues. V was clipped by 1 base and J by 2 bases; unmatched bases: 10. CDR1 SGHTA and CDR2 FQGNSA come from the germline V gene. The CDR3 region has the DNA TGTGCCAGCAGCTTAGTTCCTAGCGGGGGGGCGGGAGCCACAGATACGCAGTATTTT. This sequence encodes CASSLVPSGGAGATDTQYF. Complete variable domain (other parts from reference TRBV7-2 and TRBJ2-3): GAGVSQSPSNKVTEKGKDVELRCDPISGHTALYWYRQSLGQGLEFLIYFQGNSAPDKSGLPSDRFSAERTGGSVSTLTIQRTQQEDSAVYLCASSLVPSGGAGATDTQYFGPGTRLTVL.

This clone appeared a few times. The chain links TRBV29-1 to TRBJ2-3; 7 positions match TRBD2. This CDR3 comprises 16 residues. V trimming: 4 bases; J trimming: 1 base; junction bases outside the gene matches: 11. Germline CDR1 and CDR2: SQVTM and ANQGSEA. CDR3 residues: CSVVAWEAGRTDTQYF. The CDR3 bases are TGCAGCGTTGTTGCTTGGGAAGCGGGACGCACAGATACGCAGTATTTT.

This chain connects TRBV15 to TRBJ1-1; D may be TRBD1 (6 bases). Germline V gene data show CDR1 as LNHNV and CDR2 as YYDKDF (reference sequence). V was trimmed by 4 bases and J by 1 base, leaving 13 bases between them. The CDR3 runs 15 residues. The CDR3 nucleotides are TGTGCCACCAGCAAAGGACAGCTGACGAACACTGAAGCTTTCTTT. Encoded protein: CATSKGQLTNTEAFF.

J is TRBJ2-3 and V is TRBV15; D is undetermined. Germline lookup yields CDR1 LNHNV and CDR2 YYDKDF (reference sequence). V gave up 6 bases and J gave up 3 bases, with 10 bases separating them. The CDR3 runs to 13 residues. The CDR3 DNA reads TGTGCCACCAGTGTCAGGCTTACAGATACGCAGTATTTT. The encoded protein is CATSVRLTDTQYF.

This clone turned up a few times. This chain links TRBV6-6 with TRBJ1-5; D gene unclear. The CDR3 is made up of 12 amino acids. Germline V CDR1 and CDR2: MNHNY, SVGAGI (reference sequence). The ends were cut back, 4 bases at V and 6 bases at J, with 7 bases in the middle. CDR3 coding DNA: TGTGCCAGCAGTTCTACGAGTCAGCCCCAGCATTTT. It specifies CASSSTSQPQHF.

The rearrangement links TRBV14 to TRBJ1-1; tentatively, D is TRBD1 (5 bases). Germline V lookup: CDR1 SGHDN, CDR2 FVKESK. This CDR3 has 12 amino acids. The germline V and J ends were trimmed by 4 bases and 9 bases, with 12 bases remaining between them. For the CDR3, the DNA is TGTGCCAGCAGCCTCCGGGGCTGGAAAGCTTTCTTT. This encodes CASSLRGWKAFF.

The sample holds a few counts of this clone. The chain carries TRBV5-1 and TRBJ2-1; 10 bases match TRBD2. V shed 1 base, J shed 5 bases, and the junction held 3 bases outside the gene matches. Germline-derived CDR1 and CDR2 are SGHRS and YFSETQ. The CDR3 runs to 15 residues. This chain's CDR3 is CASSLRLAGDNEQFF. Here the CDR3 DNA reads TGCGCCAGCAGCTTGCGCCTAGCGGGAGACAATGAGCAGTTCTTC.

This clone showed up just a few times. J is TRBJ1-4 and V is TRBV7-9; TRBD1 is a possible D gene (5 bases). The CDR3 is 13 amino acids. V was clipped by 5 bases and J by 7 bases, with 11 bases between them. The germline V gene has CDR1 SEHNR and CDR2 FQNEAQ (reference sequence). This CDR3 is CASSRTSLEKLFF. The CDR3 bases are TGTGCCAGCAGCAGGACATCACTTGAAAAACTGTTTTTT.

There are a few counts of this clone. The CDR3 loop reads CASSSGRGDGYTF. Written as DNA, the CDR3 is TGTGCCAGCAGCTCGGGACGAGGTGATGGCTACACCTTC. The chain couples TRBV7-3 to TRBJ1-2, with D possibly TRBD1 on 5 matching bases. Germline V gives CDR1 SGHTA, CDR2 FQGTGA. V lost 4 bases to trimming and J lost 6 bases, with 12 bases between them. The CDR3 is 13 residues long.

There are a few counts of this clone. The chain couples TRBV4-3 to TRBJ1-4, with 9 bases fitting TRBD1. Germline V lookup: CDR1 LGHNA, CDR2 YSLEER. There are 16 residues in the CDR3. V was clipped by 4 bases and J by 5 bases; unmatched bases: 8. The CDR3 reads CASSLMTGTGNEKLFF. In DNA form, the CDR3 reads TGCGCCAGCAGCCTTATGACCGGGACAGGGAATGAAAAACTGTTTTTT.

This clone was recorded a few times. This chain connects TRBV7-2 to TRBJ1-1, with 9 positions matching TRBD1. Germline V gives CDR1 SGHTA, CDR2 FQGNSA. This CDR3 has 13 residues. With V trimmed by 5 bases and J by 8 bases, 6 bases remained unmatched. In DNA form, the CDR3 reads TGTGCCAGCAGCCTTACGGGACAGGGCGAAGCTTTCTTT. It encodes CASSLTGQGEAFF.

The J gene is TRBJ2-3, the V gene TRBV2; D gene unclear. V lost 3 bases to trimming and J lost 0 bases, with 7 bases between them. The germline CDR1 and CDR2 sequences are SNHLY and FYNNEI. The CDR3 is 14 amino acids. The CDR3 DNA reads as TGTGCCAGCAGTGATCTGGCTAGCACAGATACGCAGTATTTT. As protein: CASSDLASTDTQYF.

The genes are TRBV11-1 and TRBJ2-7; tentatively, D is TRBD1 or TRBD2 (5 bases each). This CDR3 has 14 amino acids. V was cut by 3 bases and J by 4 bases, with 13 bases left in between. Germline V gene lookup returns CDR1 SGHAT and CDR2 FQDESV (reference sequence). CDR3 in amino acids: CASSFWTGPYEQYF. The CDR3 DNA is TGTGCCAGCAGCTTTTGGACGGGACCGTACGAGCAGTACTTC.

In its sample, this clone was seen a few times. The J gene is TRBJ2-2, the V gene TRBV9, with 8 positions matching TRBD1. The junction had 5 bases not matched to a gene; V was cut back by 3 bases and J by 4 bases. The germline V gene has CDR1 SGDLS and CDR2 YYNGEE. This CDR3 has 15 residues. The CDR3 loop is CASSADRGGTGELFF. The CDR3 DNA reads TGTGCCAGCAGCGCCGACAGGGGCGGCACCGGGGAGCTGTTTTTT.

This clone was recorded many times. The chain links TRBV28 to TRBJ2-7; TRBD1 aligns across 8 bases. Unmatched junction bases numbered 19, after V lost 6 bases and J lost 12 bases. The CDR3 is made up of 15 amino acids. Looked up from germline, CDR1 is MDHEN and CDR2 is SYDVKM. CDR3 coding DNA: TGTGCCAGCAGCCGCCCTGCCGGGACAGGAACGGCCTCGTACGTC. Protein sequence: CASSRPAGTGTASYV.

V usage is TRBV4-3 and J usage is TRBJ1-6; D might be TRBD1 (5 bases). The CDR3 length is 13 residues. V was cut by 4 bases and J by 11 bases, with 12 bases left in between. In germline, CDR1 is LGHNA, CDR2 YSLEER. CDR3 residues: CASSPQQEAPLHF. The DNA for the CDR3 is TGCGCCAGCAGCCCGCAACAGGAAGCACCCCTCCACTTT.

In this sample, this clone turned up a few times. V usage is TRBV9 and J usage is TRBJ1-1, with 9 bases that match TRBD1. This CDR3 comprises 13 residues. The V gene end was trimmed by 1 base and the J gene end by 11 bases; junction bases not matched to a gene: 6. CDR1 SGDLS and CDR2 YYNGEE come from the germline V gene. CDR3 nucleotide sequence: TGTGCCAGCAGCGTAACAGGACAGGGGTCGGCTTTCTTT. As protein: CASSVTGQGSAFF.

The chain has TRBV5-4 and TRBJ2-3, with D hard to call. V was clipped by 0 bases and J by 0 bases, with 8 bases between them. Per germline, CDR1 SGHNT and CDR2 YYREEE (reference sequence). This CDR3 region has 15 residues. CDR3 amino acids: CASSLGQVSTDTQYF. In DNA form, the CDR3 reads TGTGCCAGCAGCTTGGGACAAGTTAGCACAGATACGCAGTATTTT.